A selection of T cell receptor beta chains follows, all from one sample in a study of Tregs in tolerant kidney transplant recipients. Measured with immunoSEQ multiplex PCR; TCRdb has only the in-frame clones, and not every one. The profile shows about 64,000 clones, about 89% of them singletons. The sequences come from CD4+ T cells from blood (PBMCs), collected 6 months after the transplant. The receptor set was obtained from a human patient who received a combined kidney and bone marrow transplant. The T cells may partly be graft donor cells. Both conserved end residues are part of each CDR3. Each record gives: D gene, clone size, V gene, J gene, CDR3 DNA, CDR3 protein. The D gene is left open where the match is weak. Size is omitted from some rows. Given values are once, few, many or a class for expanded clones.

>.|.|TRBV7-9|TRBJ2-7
TGTGCCAGCAGCTCGGGGGAGGGGGGCTCGTCCTACGAGCAGTACTTC
CASSSGEGGSSYEQYF
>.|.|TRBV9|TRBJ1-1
TGTGCCAGCAGTGGAAACAGCGGGATCACTGAAGCTTTCTTT
CASSGNSGITEAFF
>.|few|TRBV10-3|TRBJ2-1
TGTGCCATCAGTGGGAGGGGTGAGCAGTTCTTC
CAISGRGEQFF
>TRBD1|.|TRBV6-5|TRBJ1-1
TGTGCCAGCAGTTATACGAGACAGGGGGCTTACGAAGCTTTCTTT
CASSYTRQGAYEAFF
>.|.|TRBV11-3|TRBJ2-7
TGTGCCAGCACGAGAGGTGGCGAGCAGTACTTC
CASTRGGEQYF
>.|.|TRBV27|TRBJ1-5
TGTGCCAGCAGGCAAGTTAGTAGCAATCAGCCCCAGCATTTT
CASRQVSSNQPQHF
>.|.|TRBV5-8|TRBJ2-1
TGTGCCAGCAGCTTGTCAGGAGGTCTGTATGAGCAGTTCTTC
CASSLSGGLYEQFF
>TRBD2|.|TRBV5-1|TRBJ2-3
TGCGCCAGCAGCCCCGGGACTAGCGGAGATACGCAGTATTTT
CASSPGTSGDTQYF
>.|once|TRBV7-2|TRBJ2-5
TGTGCCAGCAGCTCCCGGTGGGGGGGCCCGCAAGAGACCCAGTACTTC
CASSSRWGGPQETQYF
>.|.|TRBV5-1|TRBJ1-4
TGCGCCAGCAGCTTACAGGGTAGTGGTGAAAAACTGTTTTTT
CASSLQGSGEKLFF
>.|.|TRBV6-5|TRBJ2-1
TGTGCCAGCAGCCCGACAGTTCCCTCCAATGAGCAGTTCTTC
CASSPTVPSNEQFF
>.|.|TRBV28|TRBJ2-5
TGTGCCAGCAGACGGGGTCCGAGGGAGACCCAGTACTTC
CASRRGPRETQYF
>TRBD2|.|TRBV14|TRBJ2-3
TGTGCCAGCAGCCGCCGGACTAGCACACGCACAGATACGCAGTATTTT
CASSRRTSTRTDTQYF
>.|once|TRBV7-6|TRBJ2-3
TGTGCCAGCAGCTTAGGAGGAGGACTCACAGATACGCAGTATTTT
CASSLGGGLTDTQYF
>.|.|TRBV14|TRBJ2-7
TGTGCCAGCAGCCAAGACGCGGGAGAAGGGGGACGGTACTTC
CASSQDAGEGGRYF
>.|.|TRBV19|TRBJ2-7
TGTGCCAGTAGGAGCAGCGACAGCTACGAGCAGTACTTC
CASRSSDSYEQYF
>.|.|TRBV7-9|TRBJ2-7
TGTGCCAGCAGCGGACAGGGACTACTACATGAGCAGTACTTC
CASSGQGLLHEQYF
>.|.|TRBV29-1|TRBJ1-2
TGCAGCGTTGAACGGGGGGCTGATGGCTACACCTTC
CSVERGADGYTF
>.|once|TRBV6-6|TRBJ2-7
TGTGCCAGCAGTTACCACCCCTCCTACGAGCAGTACTTC
CASSYHPSYEQYF
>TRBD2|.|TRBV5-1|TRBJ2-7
TGCGCCAGCAGCTCCGGACTAGCGGGAGTGACGCAGTACTTC
CASSSGLAGVTQYF
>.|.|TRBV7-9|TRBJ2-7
TGTGCCAGCAGCTTAGCTCAGGGAAATTTGGGGGAGCAGTACTTC
CASSLAQGNLGEQYF
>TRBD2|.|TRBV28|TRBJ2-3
TGTGCCAGCATCAATTCCGGGACTAGCGGAGACACAGATACGCAGTATTTT
CASINSGTSGDTDTQYF
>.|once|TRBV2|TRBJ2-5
TGTGCCAGCAGTCCCGACAGCTACCAAGAGACCCAGTACTTC
CASSPDSYQETQYF
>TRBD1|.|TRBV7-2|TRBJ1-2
TGTGCCAGCAGCTTAGGAGCCCCGGGACAGGGGGCGGAAGGCTACACCTTC
CASSLGAPGQGAEGYTF
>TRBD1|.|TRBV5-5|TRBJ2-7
TGTGCCAGCATCCAAGGCCTTTCGACAGGGTTCTACGAGCAGTACTTC
CASIQGLSTGFYEQYF
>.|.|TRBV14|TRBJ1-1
TGTGCCAGTTCCACGGGGAGGACTGAAGCTTTCTTT
CASSTGRTEAFF
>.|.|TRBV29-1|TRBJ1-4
TGCAGCGTTGAAGTAGCCGGGTTTAATGAAAAACTGTTTTTT
CSVEVAGFNEKLFF
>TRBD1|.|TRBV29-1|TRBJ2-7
TGCAGCGTAACCGGGACAGGGCCCTACGAGCAGTACTTC
CSVTGTGPYEQYF